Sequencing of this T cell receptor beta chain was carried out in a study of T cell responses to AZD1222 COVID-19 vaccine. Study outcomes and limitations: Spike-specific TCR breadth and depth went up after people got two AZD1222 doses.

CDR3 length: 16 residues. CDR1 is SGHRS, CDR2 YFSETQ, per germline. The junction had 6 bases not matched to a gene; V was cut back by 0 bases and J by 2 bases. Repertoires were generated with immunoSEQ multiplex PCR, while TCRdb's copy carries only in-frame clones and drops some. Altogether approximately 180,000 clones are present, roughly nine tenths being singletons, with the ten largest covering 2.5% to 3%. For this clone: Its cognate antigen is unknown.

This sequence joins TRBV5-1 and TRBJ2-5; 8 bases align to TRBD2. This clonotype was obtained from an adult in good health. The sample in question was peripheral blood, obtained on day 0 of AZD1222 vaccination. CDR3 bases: TGCGCCAGCAGCTTGGGACCCTTAGCGGGACAAGAGACCCAGTACTTC. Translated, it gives CASSLGPLAGQETQYF. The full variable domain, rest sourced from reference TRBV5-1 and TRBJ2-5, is KAGVTQTPRYLIKTRGQQVTLSCSPISGHRSVSWYQQTPGQGLQFLFEYFSETQRNKGNFPGRFSGRQFSNSRSEMNVSTLELGDSALYLCASSLGPLAGQETQYFGPGTRLLVL.